A selection of T cell receptor beta chains follows, all from one sample in a study of blood T cell repertoires in COVID-19. Profiling relied on immunoSEQ multiplex PCR, and the TCRdb table lists in-frame clones only, not all of them. The sample comprises roughly 150,000 clones, over 75% of which are singletons, and about 5.3% rests with the top ten. Sequencing was performed on PBMCs or T cells enriched from blood (not recorded which). The source is a woman in her forties with acute COVID-19. Each CDR3 is given with its conserved first and last residue. A D gene is named only where the DNA matches it firmly. Only some rows state a clone size, as once, few, many or a class for expanded clones.

j_gene | v_gene | abundance | d_gene | CDR3nt | CDR3aa
TRBJ2-1 | TRBV24-1 | once | TRBD2 | TGTGCCACCTCTCCCCCACGACTAGCGGGAGCCCATGAGCAGTTCTTC | CATSPPRLAGAHEQFF
TRBJ2-3 | TRBV18 | - | - | TGTGCCAGCACCGGGAACACTGGCACAGATACGCAGTATTTT | CASTGNTGTDTQYF
TRBJ2-2 | TRBV7-9 | - | - | TGTGCCAGCAGCTTTAGAGGGCGGGCGAACACCGGGGAGCTGTTTTTT | CASSFRGRANTGELFF
TRBJ2-5 | TRBV6-6 | - | TRBD2 | TGTGCCAGCAGGAGACTAGCGGAGCAAGAGACCCAGTACTTC | CASRRLAEQETQYF
TRBJ1-2 | TRBV10-2 | - | - | TGCGCCAGCAGTGAGACCAGGGACTATGGCTACACCTTC | CASSETRDYGYTF
TRBJ2-3 | TRBV5-1 | - | - | TGCGCCAGCAGCTTGTTGCAGCGGCCTGGCACAGATACGCAGTATTTT | CASSLLQRPGTDTQYF
TRBJ1-3 | TRBV2 | - | TRBD1 | TGTGCCAGCAGGGACAGGAGCTCTGGAAACACCATATATTTT | CASRDRSSGNTIYF
TRBJ2-2 | TRBV9 | few | - | TGTGCCAGCGGCCAGGTGAACACCGGGGAGCTGTTTTTT | CASGQVNTGELFF
TRBJ2-3 | TRBV27 | - | - | TGTGCCAGCAGTTTATCCTTCTCAGGAACCCGTCGCACAGATACGCAGTATTTT | CASSLSFSGTRRTDTQYF
TRBJ2-1 | TRBV3-1/TRBV3-2 | - | TRBD2 | TGTGCCAGCAGCCAAGATGATCGACTAGCAAATGAGCAGTTCTTC | CASSQDDRLANEQFF
TRBJ2-1 | TRBV2 | - | - | TGTGCCAGCAGTGATAGGGGGTCCTCCTACAATGAGCAGTTCTTC | CASSDRGSSYNEQFF
TRBJ2-5 | TRBV14 | - | TRBD1 | TGTGCCAGCAGCCAGATAACAGGGGCCGGAACCCAGTACTTC | CASSQITGAGTQYF
TRBJ2-5 | TRBV14 | - | - | TGTGCCAGCAGCCTCTCCCCCATCCGGGAACAGGGCCAAGAGACCCAGTACTTC | CASSLSPIREQGQETQYF
TRBJ2-3 | TRBV7-2 | - | TRBD2 | TGTGCCAGCAGCTTGGGACTAGCTACAGATACGCAGTATTTT | CASSLGLATDTQYF
TRBJ2-3 | TRBV5-1 | - | TRBD2 | TGCGCCAGCAGCTTGCTCAGCGGGGCCCGCGCAGATACGCAGTATTTT | CASSLLSGARADTQYF
TRBJ2-1 | TRBV2 | few | TRBD2 | TGTGCCAGCAGTGCTCTAGCGGACAATGAGCAGTTCTTC | CASSALADNEQFF
TRBJ2-5 | TRBV19 | - | TRBD1 | TGTGCCAGTAGTATCTTCACAGGGGGCCGAGAGACCCAGTACTTC | CASSIFTGGRETQYF
TRBJ1-6 | TRBV11-3 | - | - | TGTGCCAGCAGCTTAAACGGAGACTTTAATTCACCCCTCCACTTT | CASSLNGDFNSPLHF
TRBJ1-6 | TRBV24-1 | - | TRBD1 | TGTGCCACCAGTGGGGGACAGGTCAATTCACCCCTCCACTTT | CATSGGQVNSPLHF
TRBJ1-5 | TRBV12-3/TRBV12-4 | - | - | TGTGCCAGCAGTTCGGGAGTGAGGGAGCCCCAGCATTTT | CASSSGVREPQHF
TRBJ1-2 | TRBV6-4 | - | - | TGTGCCAGCAGTGACTCGAGTGCAGGAAAAAACTATGGCTACACCTTC | CASSDSSAGKNYGYTF
TRBJ1-6 | TRBV7-2 | few | - | TGTGCCAGCAGCTTAGAGACAGTCGGCAGCCGTTCACCCCTCCACTTT | CASSLETVGSRSPLHF
TRBJ1-5 | TRBV5-6 | few | - | TGTGCCAGCAGCGCGGCGGGGGGAACGAGCAATCAGCCCCAGCATTTT | CASSAAGGTSNQPQHF
TRBJ2-7 | TRBV2 | - | - | TGTGCCAGCACGACGGACTCTTACGAGCAGTACTTC | CASTTDSYEQYF
TRBJ1-1 | TRBV29-1 | - | - | TGCAGCGTTGGGGCGGGGGCAAGCACTGAAGCTTTCTTT | CSVGAGASTEAFF
TRBJ1-2 | TRBV3-1/TRBV3-2 | - | - | TGTGCCAGCAAACCTTACCGTTGGACAGACTATGGCTACACCTTC | CASKPYRWTDYGYTF
TRBJ2-1 | TRBV9 | - | TRBD2 | TGTGCCAGCAGCGCCCTCCCTAGCGGGACTTCCTACAATGAGCAGTTCTTC | CASSALPSGTSYNEQFF
TRBJ2-2 | TRBV6-5 | - | TRBD1 | TGTGCCAGCGGCCGGGACAGGGTTAACACCGGGGAGCTGTTTTTT | CASGRDRVNTGELFF
TRBJ2-5 | TRBV5-1 | - | - | TGCGCCAGCAGCTTGGCTGAGGAGACCCAGTACTTC | CASSLAEETQYF
TRBJ2-2 | TRBV5-4 | - | - | TGTGCCAGCAGCTTGGCCGGAGGGGATGAGCTGTTTTTT | CASSLAGGDELFF
TRBJ1-1 | TRBV27 | once | - | TGTGCCAGCAGCCACAGGTATCTTGACACTGAAGCTTTCTTT | CASSHRYLDTEAFF
TRBJ2-1 | TRBV18 | - | TRBD2 | TGTGCCAGCTCTCCACGGACTAGCGGTTACAATGAGCAGTTCTTC | CASSPRTSGYNEQFF
TRBJ2-1 | TRBV30 | - | - | TGTGCCTGGAGGAGGATCGGGAGTGATCATAATGAGCAGTTCTTC | CAWRRIGSDHNEQFF
TRBJ1-2 | TRBV10-1 | - | TRBD1 | TGCGCCAGCAGTGCCAGGACAGGGTCTGGCTACACCTTC | CASSARTGSGYTF
TRBJ2-3 | TRBV27 | - | TRBD2 | TGTGCCAGCAGCGCGGGAGCAGATACGCAGTATTTT | CASSAGADTQYF
TRBJ1-1 | TRBV16 | - | - | TGTGCCAGCACCTCAGGCCTGAACACTGAAGCTTTCTTT | CASTSGLNTEAFF
TRBJ2-2 | TRBV5-1 | - | TRBD1 | TGCGCCAGCAGCTTGGGGGACAGGGTGCCCGGGGAGCTGTTTTTT | CASSLGDRVPGELFF
TRBJ1-6 | TRBV5-1 | - | - | TGCGCCAGCAGCTTGAGCGGGCAGCCAAATTCACCCCTCCACTTT | CASSLSGQPNSPLHF
TRBJ2-1 | TRBV29-1 | once | TRBD2 | TGCAGCGTGGAACCGGGACTAGCGGGCCGACAAAATGAGCAGTTCTTC | CSVEPGLAGRQNEQFF
TRBJ2-3 | TRBV3-1/TRBV3-2 | - | - | TGTGCCAGCAGCCAAGATTTGGGTTATGGGCTAGCTGGAGATACGCAGTATTTT | CASSQDLGYGLAGDTQYF
TRBJ1-2 | TRBV7-2 | - | - | TGTGCCAGCAGCCCGGACGGGAATAACTATGGCTACACCTTC | CASSPDGNNYGYTF
TRBJ2-5 | TRBV5-1 | - | - | TGCGCCAGCAGCTTGGGATTGGGCCGGGAGACCCAGTACTTC | CASSLGLGRETQYF
TRBJ2-7 | TRBV29-1 | - | - | TGCAGCGCTGTACAGGATTCCTACGAGCAGTACTTC | CSAVQDSYEQYF
TRBJ2-3 | TRBV5-6 | few | - | TGTGCCAGCAGCTTGTTTACGGAGTCCACAGATACGCAGTATTTT | CASSLFTESTDTQYF
TRBJ2-3 | TRBV29-1 | once | - | TGCAGCGTGCTAGGTGGGGATACGCAGTATTTT | CSVLGGDTQYF
TRBJ2-3 | TRBV2 | - | TRBD2 | TGTGCCAGCAGGGAACTAGCGGGAGGCACAGATACGCAGTATTTT | CASRELAGGTDTQYF
TRBJ1-1 | TRBV19 | - | - | TGTGCCTCCCTGGGAGGTGAAGCTTTCTTT | CASLGGEAFF
TRBJ1-5 | TRBV30 | - | TRBD1 | TGTGCCTGGAGCGTGGGGACAGAGAATCAGCCCCAGCATTTT | CAWSVGTENQPQHF
TRBJ2-2 | TRBV9 | - | - | TGTGCCAGCAGCCCCCGCAGGACCGGGGAGCTGTTTTTT | CASSPRRTGELFF